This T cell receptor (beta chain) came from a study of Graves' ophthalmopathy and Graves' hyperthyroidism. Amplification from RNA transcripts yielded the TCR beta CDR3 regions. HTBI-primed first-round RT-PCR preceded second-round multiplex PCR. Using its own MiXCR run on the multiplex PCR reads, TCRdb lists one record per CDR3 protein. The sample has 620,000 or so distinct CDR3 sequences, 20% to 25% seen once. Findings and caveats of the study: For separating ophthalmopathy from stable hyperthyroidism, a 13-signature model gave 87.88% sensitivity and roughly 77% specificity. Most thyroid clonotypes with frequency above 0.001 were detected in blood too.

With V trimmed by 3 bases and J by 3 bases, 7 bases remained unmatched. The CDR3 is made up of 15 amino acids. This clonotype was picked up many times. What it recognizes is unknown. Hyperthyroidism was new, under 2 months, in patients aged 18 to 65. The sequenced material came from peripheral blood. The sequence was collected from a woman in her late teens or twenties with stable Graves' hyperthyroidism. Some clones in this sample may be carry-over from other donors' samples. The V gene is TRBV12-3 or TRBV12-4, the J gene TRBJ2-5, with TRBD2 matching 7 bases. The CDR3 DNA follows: TGTGCCAGCAGTTTCGGGGAGGGCCGGGAAGAGACCCAGTACTTC. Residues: CASSFGEGREETQYF.